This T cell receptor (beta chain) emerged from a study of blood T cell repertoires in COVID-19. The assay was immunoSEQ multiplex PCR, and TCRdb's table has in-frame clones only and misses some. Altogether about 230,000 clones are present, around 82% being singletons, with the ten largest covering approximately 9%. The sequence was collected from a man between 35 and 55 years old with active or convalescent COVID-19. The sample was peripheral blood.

The CDR3 bases are TGTGCAAGTCGCTTATATGGAGGTCAAGGTAATGAAAAACTGTTTTTT. Translating it yields CASRLYGGQGNEKLFF. The chain combines TRBV12-2 with TRBJ1-4. TRBV12-2 is a recognized pseudogene. This CDR3 contains 16 residues.